This T cell receptor beta chain emerged from a study of blood T cell repertoires in COVID-19. The data were produced by immunoSEQ multiplex PCR, yet TCRdb's version contains in-frame clones alone and is incomplete. The sample includes about 200,000 clones, around 83% of them seen just once. This sequence originates from a human donor in a cohort sampled during active COVID-19. The sequenced sample consisted of peripheral blood.

The CDR3 DNA reads as TGTGCCAGCAGTCTACAGGGGGCGCCGGGTCAGCCCCAGCATTTT. This encodes CASSLQGAPGQPQHF. The chain couples TRBV28 to TRBJ1-5; 9 bases fit TRBD1. The CDR3 totals 15 residues. The germline gives CDR1 MDHEN, CDR2 SYDVKM. Trimming at V came to 5 bases and at J to 6 bases, leaving 8 bases not matched to a gene.